This is a list of T cell receptor beta chains from one sample in a study of early T cells in non-severe SARS-CoV-2 infection. Each CDR3 protein gets one entry after TCRdb re-called the 5' RACE reads with MiXCR. The sample shows 60,000 to 75,000 distinct CDR3 sequences, over 9.5% of them seen only once. The sequences come from whole blood, collected at baseline. These receptors were collected from an adult who was a healthcare worker with PCR-confirmed SARS-CoV-2 infection or an uninfected control (not recorded which). Each CDR3 is given with its conserved first and last residue. D genes are given only for firm matches. The size field is filled for only some rows; it gives once, few, many or a size class.

clone size: -
V gene: TRBV10-1
J gene: TRBJ1-5
D gene: -
CDR3 protein: CASSDGNQPQHF
CDR3 DNA: TGCGCCAGCAGTGATGGCAATCAGCCCCAGCATTTT

clone size: few
V gene: TRBV2
J gene: TRBJ2-1
D gene: -
CDR3 protein: CASSGLTGARGEQFF
CDR3 DNA: TGTGCCAGCAGTGGGTTGACAGGAGCCCGGGGAGAGCAGTTCTTC

clone size: once
V gene: TRBV2
J gene: TRBJ2-3
D gene: -
CDR3 protein: CASSGPSDTQYF
CDR3 DNA: TGTGCCAGCAGTGGACCATCAGATACGCAGTATTTT

clone size: -
V gene: TRBV4-1
J gene: TRBJ2-2
D gene: TRBD1
CDR3 protein: CASSQIRDRGSGELFF
CDR3 DNA: TGCGCCAGCAGCCAGATACGGGACAGGGGTTCCGGGGAGCTGTTTTTT

clone size: -
V gene: TRBV19
J gene: TRBJ2-2
D gene: -
CDR3 protein: CASSMRGGHGTGELFF
CDR3 DNA: TGTGCCAGTAGTATGAGGGGGGGCCACGGCACCGGGGAGCTGTTTTTT

clone size: few
V gene: TRBV5-1
J gene: TRBJ2-1
D gene: -
CDR3 protein: CASSLQTSNEQFF
CDR3 DNA: TGCGCCAGCAGCCTACAAACTAGCAATGAGCAGTTCTTC

clone size: few
V gene: TRBV5-1
J gene: TRBJ1-1
D gene: -
CDR3 protein: CASSLASGNTEAFF
CDR3 DNA: TGCGCCAGCAGCTTGGCCTCTGGAAACACTGAAGCTTTCTTT

clone size: few
V gene: TRBV7-8
J gene: TRBJ2-3
D gene: -
CDR3 protein: CASTPFPGPTDTQYF
CDR3 DNA: TGTGCCAGCACCCCCTTCCCCGGGCCCACAGATACGCAGTATTTT

clone size: -
V gene: TRBV4-3
J gene: TRBJ2-1
D gene: -
CDR3 protein: CASSQEGVAVSYNEQFF
CDR3 DNA: TGCGCCAGCAGCCAAGAAGGAGTCGCGGTCTCCTACAATGAGCAGTTCTTC

clone size: few
V gene: TRBV2
J gene: TRBJ1-2
D gene: TRBD1
CDR3 protein: CASMGEGQGNYGYTF
CDR3 DNA: TGTGCCAGTATGGGGGAGGGACAGGGTAACTATGGCTACACCTTC

clone size: -
V gene: TRBV2
J gene: TRBJ2-5
D gene: -
CDR3 protein: CASSGGPGRRTETQYF
CDR3 DNA: TGTGCCAGCAGTGGGGGACCGGGACGGCGGACAGAGACCCAGTACTTC

clone size: -
V gene: TRBV29-1
J gene: TRBJ2-7
D gene: TRBD1
CDR3 protein: CSVDTGVEQYF
CDR3 DNA: TGCAGCGTGGATACAGGGGTTGAGCAGTACTTC

clone size: -
V gene: TRBV4-2
J gene: TRBJ2-7
D gene: TRBD2
CDR3 protein: CASSPGPSGIYEQYF
CDR3 DNA: TGTGCCAGCAGCCCCGGCCCTAGCGGAATTTACGAGCAGTACTTC

clone size: few
V gene: TRBV29-1
J gene: TRBJ2-1
D gene: TRBD2
CDR3 protein: CSSPGVAGGSSYNEQFF
CDR3 DNA: TGCAGCTCCCCCGGGGTAGCGGGGGGGAGCTCCTACAATGAGCAGTTCTTC

clone size: many
V gene: TRBV14
J gene: TRBJ2-1
D gene: TRBD2
CDR3 protein: CASSLAGANNEQFF
CDR3 DNA: TGTGCCAGCAGCCTAGCGGGGGCCAACAATGAGCAGTTCTTC

clone size: few
V gene: TRBV20-1
J gene: TRBJ2-6
D gene: TRBD1
CDR3 protein: CSAPRDSVPSGANVLTF
CDR3 DNA: TGCAGTGCTCCCCGGGACAGCGTTCCCTCTGGGGCCAACGTCCTGACTTTC

clone size: few
V gene: TRBV7-3
J gene: TRBJ1-1
D gene: -
CDR3 protein: CASSPRGVRMNTEAFF
CDR3 DNA: TGTGCCAGCAGCCCCCGGGGAGTCCGAATGAACACTGAAGCTTTCTTT

clone size: -
V gene: TRBV7-3
J gene: TRBJ2-2
D gene: TRBD2
CDR3 protein: CASTRNPGALGTSGQTGELFF
CDR3 DNA: TGTGCCAGCACCCGAAACCCAGGAGCCCTCGGGACTAGCGGACAGACCGGGGAGCTGTTTTTT

clone size: few
V gene: TRBV9
J gene: TRBJ2-5
D gene: -
CDR3 protein: CASSVKGETQYF
CDR3 DNA: TGTGCCAGCAGCGTAAAGGGAGAGACCCAGTACTTC

clone size: -
V gene: TRBV29-1
J gene: TRBJ2-5
D gene: TRBD2
CDR3 protein: CSVDGLAEGTQYF
CDR3 DNA: TGCAGCGTTGATGGGCTAGCGGAAGGGACCCAGTACTTC

clone size: few
V gene: TRBV7-9
J gene: TRBJ1-6
D gene: -
CDR3 protein: CASNLGQPDSPLHF
CDR3 DNA: TGTGCCAGCAACCTTGGACAGCCGGACTCACCCCTCCACTTT